This paragraph covers one T cell receptor (beta chain) sequence. These data are taken from a study of shared clonotypes between healthy human individuals. Every subset's genomic DNA went evenly onto several immunoSEQ plates. The repertoire was sequenced with immunoSEQ multiplex PCR; TCRdb's copy has only in-frame clones and lacks some. The sample shows 450,000 to 500,000 clones, 79% of them seen only once. The germline V gene encodes CDR1 SEHNR and CDR2 FQNEAQ (reference sequence). The trim removed 5 bases at V and 5 bases at J, leaving 8 bases unmatched. The CDR3 is 14 amino acids. The TCR comes from a woman aged 40-49 years in good health. Some clones in this sample may be carry-over from other donors' samples. The rearrangement uses TRBV7-9 and TRBJ1-1; TRBD1 matches 7 bases. The sample consisted of PBMCs. CDR3 sequence (DNA): TGTGCCAGCAGCCGGGACAGAGGGACTACTGAAGCTTTCTTT. As protein: CASSRDRGTTEAFF.